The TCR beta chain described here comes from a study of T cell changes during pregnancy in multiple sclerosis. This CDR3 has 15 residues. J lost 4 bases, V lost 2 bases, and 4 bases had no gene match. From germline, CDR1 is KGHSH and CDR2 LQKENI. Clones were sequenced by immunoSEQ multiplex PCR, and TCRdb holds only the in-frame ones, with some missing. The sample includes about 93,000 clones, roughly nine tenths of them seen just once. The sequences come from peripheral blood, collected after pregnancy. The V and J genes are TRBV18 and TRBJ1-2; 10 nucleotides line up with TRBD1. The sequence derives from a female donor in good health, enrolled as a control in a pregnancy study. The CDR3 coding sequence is TGTGCCAGCTCACCATCGACAGGGGGCGGCTATGGCTACACCTTC. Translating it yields CASSPSTGGGYGYTF.